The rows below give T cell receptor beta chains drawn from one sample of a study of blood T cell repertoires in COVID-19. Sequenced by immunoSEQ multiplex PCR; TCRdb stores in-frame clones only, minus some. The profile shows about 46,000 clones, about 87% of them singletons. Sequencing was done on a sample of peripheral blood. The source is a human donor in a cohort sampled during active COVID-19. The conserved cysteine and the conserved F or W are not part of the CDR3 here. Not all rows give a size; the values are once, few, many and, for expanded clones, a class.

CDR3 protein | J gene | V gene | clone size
ASSFGATYEQY | TRBJ2-7 | TRBV5-1 | .
ASRTGTSDTGELF | TRBJ2-2 | TRBV19 | .
ASSSLAGASYNEQF | TRBJ2-1 | TRBV6-6 | .
ASSVLAGGGNEQF | TRBJ2-1 | TRBV9 | .
ASSLGTAGNTIY | TRBJ1-3 | TRBV5-5 | .
ASSVAGEGYNEQF | TRBJ2-1 | TRBV9 | few
ASSPGEDRGFQPQH | TRBJ1-5 | TRBV6-2/TRBV6-3 | .
ASSPGTGYEYTEAF | TRBJ1-1 | TRBV5-4 | .
ASSLAPGTYEQY | TRBJ2-7 | TRBV7-2 | .
ASSSSRVSRAKNIQY | TRBJ2-4 | TRBV3-1/TRBV3-2 | .
ASSPETGVGYEQY | TRBJ2-7 | TRBV9 | .
ASSQDRVAGSQETQY | TRBJ2-5 | TRBV3-1/TRBV3-2 | .
ASSQGTGGNTIY | TRBJ1-3 | TRBV3-1/TRBV3-2 | .
ASSLVAGGNTGELF | TRBJ2-2 | TRBV5-4 | .
ASSRLGTEFTRINSGANVLT | TRBJ2-6 | TRBV6-6 | .
ASSLSGSYTEAF | TRBJ1-1 | TRBV7-3 | .
ASSGRTGGNEQY | TRBJ2-7 | TRBV7-6 | .
ASSFDPTIGEQY | TRBJ2-7 | TRBV5-1 | .
ASSQDLRSYEQY | TRBJ2-7 | TRBV3-1/TRBV3-2 | .
ASSLAVAVRNYGYT | TRBJ1-2 | TRBV5-8 | few
ASSGTGGIGELF | TRBJ2-2 | TRBV19 | .
ASSVSLAGGRGEQF | TRBJ2-1 | TRBV7-3 | .
ASSQDVNEQF | TRBJ2-1 | TRBV3-1/TRBV3-2 | .
ASSWDKTYEQY | TRBJ2-7 | TRBV5-1 | few
ASSPIGQGAGGYT | TRBJ1-2 | TRBV27 | .
ASSQVTVATTDTQY | TRBJ2-3 | TRBV4-2 | .
ASIGEH | TRBJ1-5 | TRBV12-3/TRBV12-4 | .
ASSPRDRGYEQY | TRBJ2-7 | TRBV9 | .
ASSKGRTYEQY | TRBJ2-7 | TRBV6-2/TRBV6-3 | .
ASSFSSSYEQY | TRBJ2-7 | TRBV28 | once
ATSPRGDNEQF | TRBJ2-1 | TRBV15 | once
ASSSGTGGTDTQY | TRBJ2-3 | TRBV5-8 | .
ASSQSSGQSYEQY | TRBJ2-7 | TRBV5-4 | .
ASSSRTGQGDEKLF | TRBJ1-4 | TRBV27 | .
ASRRGLVAAETQY | TRBJ2-5 | TRBV6-6 | .
ASSVEGTSGINNEQF | TRBJ2-1 | TRBV9 | .
ASSSDRGGLTGELF | TRBJ2-2 | TRBV5-5 | .
AWSVEAGVEQY | TRBJ2-7 | TRBV30 | .
ASSQERSGGGLF | TRBJ2-1 | TRBV4-2 | .
ASSSAAGATEQF | TRBJ2-1 | TRBV7-6 | .
ASSPPGGESTEAF | TRBJ1-1 | TRBV18 | .
ASSLGQGANTIY | TRBJ1-3 | TRBV28 | once
ASSPGTSGRNYEQY | TRBJ2-7 | TRBV5-1 | .
ASSPVQGGEQF | TRBJ2-1 | TRBV12-3/TRBV12-4 | .
ASSTTGTGKHEQY | TRBJ2-7 | TRBV19 | .
ASSPYSGPDYEQY | TRBJ2-7 | TRBV7-3 | .
ASSQGSVQPQH | TRBJ1-5 | TRBV6-5 | .
ASSLGLAYEQY | TRBJ2-7 | TRBV7-2 | .
ASTGTDMNTEAF | TRBJ1-1 | TRBV10-2 | .
ASSSLGSSYEQY | TRBJ2-7 | TRBV5-6 | .
ASSLVAGREQY | TRBJ2-7 | TRBV7-6 | .
ASSLLQGAITTGELF | TRBJ2-2 | TRBV5-4 | .
ASSHKGQNTEAF | TRBJ1-1 | TRBV5-1 | .
ASSSGGGESYEQY | TRBJ2-7 | TRBV6-5 | few